A single sample is the source of the 13 T cell receptor beta chains below, sequenced in a study of tissue T cells after allogeneic stem cell transplantation. The time point: mouse harvest day 14 after allogeneic transplant. The graft held 10^6 splenic CD5+ T cells and 10^7 T-cell-depleted bone marrow cells. The protocol was immunoSEQ multiplex PCR, while the TCRdb copy is restricted to in-frame clones and leaves out a portion. Here the sample spans 2,200 or so clones, 51% being singletons. The sequenced sample was lymph node tissue. The receptors were sampled from a female BALB/c mouse given C57BL/6 T cells with graft-versus-host disease after an allogeneic hematopoietic cell transplant.

About this clone itself: Gene names are mouse gene names. The read ends 1 residue before the CDR3 terminus; that terminus is restored from the germline J gene. Other DNA sequences in this sample translate to the same CDR3. The chain employs TRBV1 and TRBJ2-1; 10 positions match TRBD2. Germline assignment: CDR1 NSQYPW and CDR2 LRSPGD (reference sequence). This CDR3 spans 15 amino acids. V was pared by 3 bases and J by 3 bases, with 2 bases of the junction left unmatched. This chain's CDR3 is CTCSAGTGAYAEQFF. The CDR3 bases that were read are TGCACCTGCAGTGCCGGGACTGGGGCCTATGCTGAGCAGTTC.

In this sample, this clone turned up a few times. The gene names here belong to mouse. The read stops 1 residue short of the end of the CDR3; the missing end is completed from the germline J gene. V usage is TRBV3 and J usage is TRBJ1-4; D unresolved. Germline-derived CDR1 and CDR2 are SNHLY and FYNGKV (reference sequence). Trimming cost V 4 bases and J 4 bases, with 4 bases left between them. The CDR3 covers 12 residues. CDR3 DNA, as far as it was read: TGTGCCAGCAGCTCAAACAACGAAAGATTATTT. Its protein is CASSSNNERLF. The entire CDR3 protein is CASSSNNERLFF.

A note on this clone: Each gene name is a mouse one. The read comes to an end 1 residue before the CDR3 does, leaving the germline J gene to fill in the end. V and J are TRBV16 and TRBJ2-3; perhaps TRBD2 as D (6 bases). The CDR3 is 15 amino acids. Germline V lookup: CDR1 SGHSA, CDR2 FRNQAP. V was pared by 4 bases and J by 0 bases, with 11 bases between. The chain's CDR3 is CASSSLGPSAETLYF. CDR3 DNA (partial): TGTGCAAGCAGCTCCCTGGGGCCTAGTGCAGAAACGCTGTAT. Full variable domain (outside the CDR3, taken from reference TRBV16 and TRBJ2-3): NAGVIQTPRHKVTGKGQEATLWCEPISGHSAVFWYRQTIVQGLEFLTYFRNQAPIDDSGMPKERFSAQMPNQSHSTLKIQSTQPQDSAVYLCASSSLGPSAETLYFGSGTRLTVL.

This clone qualifies as large. These gene names are mouse names. The CDR3 loop is CASSQEQGSTEVFF. The sequenced CDR3 bases are TGTGCCAGCAGCCAAGAACAGGGTTCCACAGAAGTCTTC. The V and J genes are TRBV5 and TRBJ1-1, with D maybe TRBD1 (6 bases). The DNA ends 1 residue before the CDR3 does, and the rest of the CDR3 is filled in from the germline J gene. The CDR3 runs to 14 residues. CDR1 LGHNA and CDR2 YNLKQL come from the germline V gene (reference sequence). The V and J ends lost 0 bases and 4 bases respectively, with 9 bases between them.

In this sample, this clone turned up a few times. The gene names given are mouse names. Read data end 1 residue before the CDR3 end; the end is taken from the germline J gene. The rearrangement joins TRBV16 to TRBJ2-7; D call uncertain. The CDR3 extends over 13 amino acids. The germline V gene encodes CDR1 SGHSA and CDR2 FRNQAP. V was pared by 5 bases and J by 0 bases, with 8 bases between. Incomplete CDR3 DNA: TGTGCAAGCAGCCTCGACATCTCCTATGAACAGTAC. Its translation is CASSLDISYEQY. The entire CDR3 reads CASSLDISYEQYF.

Points on this clone: Genes and germline are mouse. From the germline J gene comes the end of the CDR3, since the read stops 1 residue before it. The V and J genes are TRBV3 and TRBJ2-7; no clear D. Trimming removed 8 bases from V and 0 bases from J, with 14 bases in between. Germline V CDR1 and CDR2: SNHLY, FYNGKV (reference sequence). The CDR3 has 14 residues. Partial CDR3 DNA: TGTGCCAGCTCTCTGGCAGGCCACTCCTATGAACAGTAC. It codes for CASSLAGHSYEQY. The whole CDR3 reads CASSLAGHSYEQYF.

Turning to this clone: Each gene name is a mouse one. The CDR3 bases that were read are TGTGCAAGCAGCTTAGAGGGCTGGGGGTCCTATGCTGAGCAGTTC. Translated: CASSLEGWGSYAEQF. The entire CDR3 protein reads CASSLEGWGSYAEQFF. V and J are TRBV16 and TRBJ2-1; 7 nucleotides align to TRBD2. The sequence runs out 1 residue before the end of the CDR3; the remainder is reconstructed from the germline J gene. From germline, CDR1 is SGHSA and CDR2 FRNQAP. The CDR3 loop spans 16 amino acids. V dropped 0 bases and J dropped 3; count of bases not matched to a gene: 5.

In its sample, this clone ranks as medium-sized. Genes and germline are mouse. Read data end 1 residue before the CDR3 end; the end is taken from the germline J gene. The chain employs TRBV13-1 and TRBJ1-2; D uncertain. Per germline, CDR1 NSHNY and CDR2 SYGAGN. CDR3 length: 12 amino acids. Deletions cut 1 base from V and 3 bases from J, with 4 bases between. The DNA read from the CDR3 is TGTGCCAGCAGTGATCGGGACTCCGACTACACC. Amino acids: CASSDRDSDYT. The entire CDR3 is CASSDRDSDYTF.

This clone was counted a few times. Mouse gene names apply. The CDR3 end lies 1 residue beyond the end of the read and is filled in from the germline J gene. The rearrangement links TRBV13-2 to TRBJ1-3, with unresolved D. Trimming left V 0 bases short and J 0 bases short, with 4 bases between. The CDR3 consists of 14 residues. Germline values: CDR1 NNHNN, CDR2 SYGAGS (reference sequence). The DNA read from the CDR3 is TGTGCCAGCGGTGATGCCTATTCTGGAAATACGCTCTAT. Translated, it gives CASGDAYSGNTLY. The CDR3 as a whole reads CASGDAYSGNTLYF.

This clone is large within its sample. Germline and genes: mouse. Sequencing ends 1 residue short of the CDR3 end; the germline J gene provides the rest. V is TRBV13-1 and J is TRBJ2-7; possible D gene TRBD1, 6 bases. V gave up 0 bases and J gave up 7 bases, with 8 bases separating them. This CDR3 is built from 12 residues. Germline V gives CDR1 NSHNY, CDR2 SYGAGN. CDR3 in amino acids: CASSDVRGEQYF. CDR3 DNA (partial): TGTGCCAGCAGTGATGTCAGGGGAGAACAGTAC.

This clone is categorized as medium-sized. Mouse germline and gene names are used. The read finishes 1 residue shy of the CDR3 end, and the germline J gene is used to complete it. The chain couples TRBV5 to TRBJ1-6; D call uncertain. Being an ORF, TRBJ1-6 has a function that is uncertain. This CDR3 is 13 amino acids long. The ends were cut back, 0 bases at V and 7 bases at J, with 4 bases in the middle. Per germline, CDR1 LGHNA and CDR2 YNLKQL (reference sequence). CDR3 bases read: TGTGCCAGCAGCCAAGATGCCAATTCGCCCCTCTAC. Residues: CASSQDANSPLY. The whole CDR3 sequence reads CASSQDANSPLYF.

A word on this clone: The gene names here belong to mouse. CDR3 loop: CASSLRQISNERLFF. CDR3 DNA (partial): TGTGCCAGCAGTCTTCGACAGATTTCCAACGAAAGATTATTT. The chain carries TRBV26 and TRBJ1-4; D is perhaps TRBD1 (5 bases). The sequenced fragment ends 1 residue before the CDR3 boundary, so the rest is inferred from the germline J gene. The CDR3 extends over 15 amino acids. CDR1 is KGHPV and CDR2 is FQNQEV in the germline V gene (reference sequence). With 3 bases removed from V and 0 bases from J, the gap between germline ends came to 8 bases.

With regard to this clone: Germline and genes: mouse. CDR3 bases read: TGTGCCAGCTCTTCCCTGGGGGTCCAAGACACCCAGTAC. This encodes CASSSLGVQDTQY. The CDR3 in full is CASSSLGVQDTQYF. The chain joins TRBV12-1 to TRBJ2-5, with 7 bases lining up with TRBD2. Read data end 1 residue before the CDR3 end; the end is taken from the germline J gene. Germline-derived CDR1 and CDR2 are SGHSN and HYEKVE. V shed 3 bases, J shed 2 bases, and the junction held 4 bases outside the gene matches. This CDR3 has 14 residues. Filled out from reference TRBV12-1 and TRBJ2-5, the complete variable domain reads DSGVVQSPRHIIKEKGGRSVLTCIPISGHSNVVWYQQTLGKELKFLIQHYEKVERDKGFLPSRFSVQQFDDYHSEMNMSALELEDSAMYFCASSSLGVQDTQYFGPGTRLLVL.